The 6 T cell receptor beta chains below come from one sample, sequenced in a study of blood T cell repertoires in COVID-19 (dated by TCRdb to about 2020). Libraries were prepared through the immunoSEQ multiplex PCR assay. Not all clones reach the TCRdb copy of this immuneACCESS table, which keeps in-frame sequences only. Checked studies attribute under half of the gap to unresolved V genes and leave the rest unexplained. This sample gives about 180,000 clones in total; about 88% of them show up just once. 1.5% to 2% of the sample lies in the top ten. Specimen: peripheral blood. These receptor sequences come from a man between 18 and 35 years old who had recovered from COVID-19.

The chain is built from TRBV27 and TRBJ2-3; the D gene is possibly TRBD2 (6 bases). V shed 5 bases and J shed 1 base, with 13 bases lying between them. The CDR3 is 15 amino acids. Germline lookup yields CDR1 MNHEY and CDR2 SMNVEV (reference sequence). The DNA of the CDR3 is TGTGCCAGCAGTCCCCGGGAGTTGGGCACAGATACGCAGTATTTT. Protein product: CASSPRELGTDTQYF.

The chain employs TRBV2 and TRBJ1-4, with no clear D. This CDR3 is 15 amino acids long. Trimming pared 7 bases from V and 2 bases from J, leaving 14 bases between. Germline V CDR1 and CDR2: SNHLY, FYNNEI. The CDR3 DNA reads TGTGCCAGCACTAGCAAGGAAGTGACTAATGAAAAACTGTTTTTT. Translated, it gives CASTSKEVTNEKLFF. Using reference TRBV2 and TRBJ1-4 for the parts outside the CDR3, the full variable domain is EPEVTQTPSHQVTQMGQEVILRCVPISNHLYFYWYRQILGQKVEFLVSFYNNEISEKSEIFDDQFSVERPDGSNFTLKIRSTKLEDSAMYFCASTSKEVTNEKLFFGSGTQLSVL.

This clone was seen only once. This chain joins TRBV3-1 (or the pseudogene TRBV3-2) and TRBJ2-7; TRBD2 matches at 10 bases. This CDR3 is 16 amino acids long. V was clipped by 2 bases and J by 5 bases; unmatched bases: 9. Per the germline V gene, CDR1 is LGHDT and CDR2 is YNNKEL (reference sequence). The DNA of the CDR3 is TGTGCCAGCAGCCAAAACCTACCCGGGACTAGCGACGAGCAGTACTTC. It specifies CASSQNLPGTSDEQYF.

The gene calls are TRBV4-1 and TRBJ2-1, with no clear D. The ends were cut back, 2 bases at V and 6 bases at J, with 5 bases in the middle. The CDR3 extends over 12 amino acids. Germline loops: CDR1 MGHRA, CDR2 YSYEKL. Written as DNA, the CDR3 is TGCGCCAGCAGCCAACGGAGCAATGAGCAGTTCTTC. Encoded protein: CASSQRSNEQFF.

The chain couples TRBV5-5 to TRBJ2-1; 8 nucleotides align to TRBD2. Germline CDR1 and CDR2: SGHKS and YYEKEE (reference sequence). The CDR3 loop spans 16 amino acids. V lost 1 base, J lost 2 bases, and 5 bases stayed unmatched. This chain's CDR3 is CASSLLTSGAYNEQFF. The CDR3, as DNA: TGTGCCAGCAGCTTGCTTACTAGCGGAGCCTACAATGAGCAGTTCTTC.

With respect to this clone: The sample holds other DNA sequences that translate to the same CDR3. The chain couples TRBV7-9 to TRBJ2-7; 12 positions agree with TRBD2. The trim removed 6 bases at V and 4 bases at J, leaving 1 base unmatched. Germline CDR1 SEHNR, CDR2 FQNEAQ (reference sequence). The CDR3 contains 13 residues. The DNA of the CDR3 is TGTGCCAGCAGTCTAGCGGGAGGGTACGAGCAGTACTTC. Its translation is CASSLAGGYEQYF.